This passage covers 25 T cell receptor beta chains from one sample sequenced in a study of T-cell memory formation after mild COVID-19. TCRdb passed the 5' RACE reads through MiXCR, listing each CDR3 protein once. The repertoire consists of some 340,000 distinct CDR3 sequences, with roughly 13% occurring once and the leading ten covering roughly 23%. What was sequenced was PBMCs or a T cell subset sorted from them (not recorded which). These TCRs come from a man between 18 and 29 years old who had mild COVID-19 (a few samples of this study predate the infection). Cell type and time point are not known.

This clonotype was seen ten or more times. The chain's CDR3 is CSARDGRAGETQYF. CDR3 sequence (DNA): TGCAGTGCTAGAGATGGACGAGCCGGGGAGACCCAGTACTTC. This rearrangement joins TRBV20-1 to TRBJ2-5, with D unresolved. The CDR3 length is 14 residues. Trimming removed 0 bases from V and 5 bases from J, with 13 bases in between. From germline, CDR1 is DFQATT and CDR2 SNEGSKA (reference sequence).

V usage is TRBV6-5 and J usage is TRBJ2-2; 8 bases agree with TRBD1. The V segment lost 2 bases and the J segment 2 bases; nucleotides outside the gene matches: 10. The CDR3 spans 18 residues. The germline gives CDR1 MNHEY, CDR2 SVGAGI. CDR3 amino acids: CASSYIMQGAQNTGELFF. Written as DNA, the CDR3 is TGTGCCAGCAGTTACATAATGCAGGGGGCCCAAAACACCGGGGAGCTGTTTTTT.

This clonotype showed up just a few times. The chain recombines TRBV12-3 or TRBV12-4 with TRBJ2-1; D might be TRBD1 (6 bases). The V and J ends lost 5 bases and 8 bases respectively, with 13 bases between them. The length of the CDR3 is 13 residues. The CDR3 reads CASSTTGYDEQFF. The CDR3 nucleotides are TGTGCCAGCAGTACAACAGGGTATGATGAGCAGTTCTTC.

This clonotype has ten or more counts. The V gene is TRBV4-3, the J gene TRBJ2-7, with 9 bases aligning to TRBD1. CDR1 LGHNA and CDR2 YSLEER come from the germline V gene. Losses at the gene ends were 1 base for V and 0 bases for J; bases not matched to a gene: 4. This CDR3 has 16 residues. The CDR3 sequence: CASSQAPGQGSYEQYF. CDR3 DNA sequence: TGCGCCAGCAGCCAAGCCCCGGGACAGGGCTCCTACGAGCAGTACTTC.

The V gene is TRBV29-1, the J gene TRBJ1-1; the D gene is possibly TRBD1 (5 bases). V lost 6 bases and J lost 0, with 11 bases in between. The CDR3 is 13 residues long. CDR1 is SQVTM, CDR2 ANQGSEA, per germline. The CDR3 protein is CSVQGSLNTEAFF. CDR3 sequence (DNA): TGCAGCGTGCAGGGCTCCCTGAACACTGAAGCTTTCTTT.

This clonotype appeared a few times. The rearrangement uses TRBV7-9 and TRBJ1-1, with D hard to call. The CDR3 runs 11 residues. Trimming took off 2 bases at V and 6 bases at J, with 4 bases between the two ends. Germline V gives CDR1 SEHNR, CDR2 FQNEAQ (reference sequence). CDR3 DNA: TGTGCCAGCAGCTTATTCCCTGAAGCTTTCTTT. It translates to CASSLFPEAFF.

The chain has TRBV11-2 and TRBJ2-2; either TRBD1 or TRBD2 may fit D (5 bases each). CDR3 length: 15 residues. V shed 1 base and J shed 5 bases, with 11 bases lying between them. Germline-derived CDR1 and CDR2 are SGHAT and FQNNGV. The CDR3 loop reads CASSLAGTTTGELFF. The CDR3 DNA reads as TGTGCCAGCAGCTTAGCCGGGACCACAACCGGGGAGCTGTTTTTT.

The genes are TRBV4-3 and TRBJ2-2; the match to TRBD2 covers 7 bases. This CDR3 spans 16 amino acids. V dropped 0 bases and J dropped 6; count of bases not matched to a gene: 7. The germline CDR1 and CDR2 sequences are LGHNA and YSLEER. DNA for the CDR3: TGCGCCAGCAGCCAAGACGAGCGGGGTTCGGCCGGGGAGCTGTTTTTT. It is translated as CASSQDERGSAGELFF.

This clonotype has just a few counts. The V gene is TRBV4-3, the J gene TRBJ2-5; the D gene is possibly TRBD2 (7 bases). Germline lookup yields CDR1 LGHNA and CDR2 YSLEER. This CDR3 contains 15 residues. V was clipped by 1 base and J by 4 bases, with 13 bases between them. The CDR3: CASSQAVRGGETQYF. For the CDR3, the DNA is TGCGCCAGCAGCCAAGCGGTTAGGGGGGGAGAGACCCAGTACTTC.

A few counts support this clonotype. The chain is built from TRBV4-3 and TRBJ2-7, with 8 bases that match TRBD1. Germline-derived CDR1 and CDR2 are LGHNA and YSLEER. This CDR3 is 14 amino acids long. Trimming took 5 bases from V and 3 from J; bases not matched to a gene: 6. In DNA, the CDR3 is TGCGCCAGCAGCACCCGACAGGGGATCTACGAGCAGTACTTC. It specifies CASSTRQGIYEQYF.

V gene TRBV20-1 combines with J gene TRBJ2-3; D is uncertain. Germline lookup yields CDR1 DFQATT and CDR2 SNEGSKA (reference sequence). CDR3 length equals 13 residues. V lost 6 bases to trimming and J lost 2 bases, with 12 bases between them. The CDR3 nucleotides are TGCAGTGCCAAACCGACCACCACAGATACGCAGTATTTT. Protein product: CSAKPTTTDTQYF.

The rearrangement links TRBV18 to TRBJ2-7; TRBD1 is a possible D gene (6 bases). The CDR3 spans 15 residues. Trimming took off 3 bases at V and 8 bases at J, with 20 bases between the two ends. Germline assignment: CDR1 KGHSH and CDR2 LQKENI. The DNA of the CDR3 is TGTGCCAGCTCACCCCGACAGGCCCCGGTTGTAAAGCAGTACTTC. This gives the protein CASSPRQAPVVKQYF.

CDR3 in DNA: TGTGCCAGCAGGTCGGGACAGGCTGCTTACGAGCAGTACTTC. It specifies CASRSGQAAYEQYF. The V call is TRBV12-3 or TRBV12-4, the J call TRBJ2-7, with TRBD1 matching 8 bases. The CDR3 runs to 14 residues. V gave up 6 bases and J gave up 4 bases; unmatched junction bases: 8.

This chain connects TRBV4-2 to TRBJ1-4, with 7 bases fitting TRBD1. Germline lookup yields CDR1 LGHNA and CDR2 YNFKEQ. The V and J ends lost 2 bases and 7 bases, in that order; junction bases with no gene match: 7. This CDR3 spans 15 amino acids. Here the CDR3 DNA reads TGTGCCAGCAGCCAACTACGGGACAGTGGTGAAAAACTGTTTTTT. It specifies CASSQLRDSGEKLFF.

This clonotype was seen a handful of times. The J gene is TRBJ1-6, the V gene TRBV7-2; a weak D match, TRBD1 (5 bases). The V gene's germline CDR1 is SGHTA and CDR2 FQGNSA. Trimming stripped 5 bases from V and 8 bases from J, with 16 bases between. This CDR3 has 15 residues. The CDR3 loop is CASSPVPGPYSPLHF. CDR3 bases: TGTGCCAGCAGCCCGGTCCCGGGACCTTATTCACCCCTCCACTTT.

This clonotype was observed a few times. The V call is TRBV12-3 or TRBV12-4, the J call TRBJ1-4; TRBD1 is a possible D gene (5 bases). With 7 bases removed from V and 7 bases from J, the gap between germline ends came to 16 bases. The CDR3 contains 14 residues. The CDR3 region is CASTTRRGGEKLFF. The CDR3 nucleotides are TGTGCCAGCACTACGCGGAGGGGTGGTGAAAAACTGTTTTTT.

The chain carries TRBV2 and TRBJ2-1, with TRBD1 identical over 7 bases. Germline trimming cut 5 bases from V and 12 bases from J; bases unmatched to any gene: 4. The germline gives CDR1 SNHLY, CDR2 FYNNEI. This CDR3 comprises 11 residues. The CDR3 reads CASSQGERQFF. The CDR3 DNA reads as TGTGCCAGCAGTCAGGGGGAGCGGCAGTTCTTC.

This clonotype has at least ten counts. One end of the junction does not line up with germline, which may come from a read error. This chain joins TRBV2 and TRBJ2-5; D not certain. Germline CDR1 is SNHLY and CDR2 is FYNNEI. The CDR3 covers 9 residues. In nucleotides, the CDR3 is TGTGCCAGCGGGTCCGTGCGGCACTTC. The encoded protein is CASGSVRHF.

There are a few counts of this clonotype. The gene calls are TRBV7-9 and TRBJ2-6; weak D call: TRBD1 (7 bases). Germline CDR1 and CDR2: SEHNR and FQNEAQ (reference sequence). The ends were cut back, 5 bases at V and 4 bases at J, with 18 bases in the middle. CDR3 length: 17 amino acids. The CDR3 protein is CASSPLGGGSGANVLTF. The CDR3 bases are TGTGCCAGCAGCCCCCTAGGAGGGGGCTCCGGGGCCAACGTCCTGACTTTC.

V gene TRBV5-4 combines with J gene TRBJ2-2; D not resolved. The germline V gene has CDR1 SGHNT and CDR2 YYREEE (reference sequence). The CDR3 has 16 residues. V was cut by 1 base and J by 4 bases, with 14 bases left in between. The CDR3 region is CASSLWISASTGELFF. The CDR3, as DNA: TGTGCCAGCAGCTTGTGGATCTCCGCCTCCACCGGGGAGCTGTTTTTT.

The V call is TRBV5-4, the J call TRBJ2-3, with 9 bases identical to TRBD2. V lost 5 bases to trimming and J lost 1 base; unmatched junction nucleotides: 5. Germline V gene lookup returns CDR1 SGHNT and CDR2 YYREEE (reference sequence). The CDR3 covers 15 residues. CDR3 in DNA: TGTGCCAGCAGTCCTAGCGGGGTGCGCACAGATACGCAGTATTTT. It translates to CASSPSGVRTDTQYF. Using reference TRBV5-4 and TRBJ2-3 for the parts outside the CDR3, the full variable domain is ETGVTQSPTHLIKTRGQQVTLRCSSQSGHNTVSWYQQALGQGPQFIFQYYREEENGRGNFPPRFSGLQFPNYSSELNVNALELDDSALYLCASSPSGVRTDTQYFGPGTRLTVL.

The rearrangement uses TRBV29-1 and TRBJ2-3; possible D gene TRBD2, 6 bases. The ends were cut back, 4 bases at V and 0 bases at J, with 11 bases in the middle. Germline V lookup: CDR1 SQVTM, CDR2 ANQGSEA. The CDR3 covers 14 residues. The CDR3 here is CSVAGLPSTDTQYF. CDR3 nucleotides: TGCAGCGTTGCGGGACTTCCCAGCACAGATACGCAGTATTTT.

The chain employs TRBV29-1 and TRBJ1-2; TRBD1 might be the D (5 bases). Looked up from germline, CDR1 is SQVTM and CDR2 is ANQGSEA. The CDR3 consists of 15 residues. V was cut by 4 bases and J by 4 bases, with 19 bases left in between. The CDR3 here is CSVVGTAGTGYGYTF. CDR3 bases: TGCAGCGTTGTTGGGACGGCGGGAACGGGCTATGGCTACACCTTC.

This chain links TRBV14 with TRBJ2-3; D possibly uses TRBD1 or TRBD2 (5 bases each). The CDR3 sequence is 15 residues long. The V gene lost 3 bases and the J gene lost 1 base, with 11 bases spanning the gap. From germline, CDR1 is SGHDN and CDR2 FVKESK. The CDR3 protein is CASSHWGIGTDTQYF. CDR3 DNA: TGTGCCAGCAGCCACTGGGGGATCGGCACAGATACGCAGTATTTT.

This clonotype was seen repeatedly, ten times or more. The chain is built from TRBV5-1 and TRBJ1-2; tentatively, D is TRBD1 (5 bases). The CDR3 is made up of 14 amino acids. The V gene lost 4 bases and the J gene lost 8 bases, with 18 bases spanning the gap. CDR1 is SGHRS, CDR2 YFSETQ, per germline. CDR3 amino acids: CASSRGIRSGGYTF. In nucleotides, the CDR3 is TGCGCCAGCAGCCGGGGGATCCGAAGTGGGGGCTACACCTTC.